The T cell receptor (beta chain) under discussion was sequenced for a study of radiotherapy plus CTLA-4 blockade in lung cancer. Study in general: Objective responses were observed in around 17% of patients, and disease control was achieved by roughly 29%.

TCRdb's copy holds only in-frame clones and misses some; the assay was immunoSEQ multiplex PCR. The sample lists 30,000 to 35,000 clones, 70% seen once, with more than 3.5% in the top ten. Germline V gene lookup returns CDR1 SGHRS and CDR2 YFSETQ. There are 16 residues in the CDR3. Trimming stripped 0 bases from V and 4 bases from J, with 17 bases between. Ipilimumab-mediated CTLA-4 blockade plus focal radiation was given to patients having chemo-refractory metastatic non-small-cell lung cancer. Study conclusions and caveats: The authors reported that early blood T cell clone dynamics, with interferon-beta, best predicted response. Radiotherapy plus ipilimumab was followed by expansion in blood of tumor-derived TCR clones.

In this sample, this clone turned up once. What it binds is not known. The TCR sequence derives from a human donor with non-small cell lung cancer who had stable disease on radiotherapy plus ipilimumab. J is TRBJ2-7 and V is TRBV5-1; D is perhaps TRBD1 (6 bases). Material: peripheral blood, obtained from a patient treated with radiotherapy plus ipilimumab. CDR3 sequence (DNA): TGCGCCAGCAGCTTGGATCTACACTCGGGACAATACGAGCAGTACTTC. Its translation: CASSLDLHSGQYEQYF.